The T cell receptor beta chain under discussion was sequenced for a study of vaccination and CD4 T cells after COVID-19. On the study more broadly: The study collected post-vaccine samples a median roughly 71 days after dose two, with a range of 14 to 241.

V was pared by 3 bases and J by 6 bases, with 15 bases between. Germline-derived CDR1 and CDR2 are DFQATT and SNEGSKA (reference sequence). The CDR3 length is 14 residues. With the Oncomine TCR Beta short-read assay, DNA from cultured CD4+ T cells was sequenced. TCRdb itself ran the PCR reads through MiXCR, one entry per CDR3 protein. Of about 19,000 distinct CDR3 sequences listed, about 80% were seen once; the top ten hold about 18%. As for this clonotype: Its antigen remains unknown.

Broader study findings: Convalescent patients displayed spike mono-reactivity in 304 of 307 vaccine-specific clones.

Sample treatment: 10-day PBMC culture with coronavirus spike peptide pools or control peptides (ViraFEST assay). The absence of any prior SARS-CoV-2 infection in healthy vaccine recipients was confirmed by nucleocapsid antibody tests that came back negative both before and after vaccination. With fresh IL-2 medium, half the medium was replaced on days 3 and 7. This receptor was obtained from a human donor who received a COVID-19 vaccine. The gene calls are TRBV20-1 and TRBJ2-1; the D gene could be TRBD1 or TRBD2 (5 bases each). The sample in question was CD4+ T cells from blood, cultured in vitro, obtained after SARS-CoV-2 vaccination. DNA of the CDR3: TGCAGTGCTAGTGGCAGGCTTGGGGGCAATGAGCAGTTCTTC. This codes for CSASGRLGGNEQFF.